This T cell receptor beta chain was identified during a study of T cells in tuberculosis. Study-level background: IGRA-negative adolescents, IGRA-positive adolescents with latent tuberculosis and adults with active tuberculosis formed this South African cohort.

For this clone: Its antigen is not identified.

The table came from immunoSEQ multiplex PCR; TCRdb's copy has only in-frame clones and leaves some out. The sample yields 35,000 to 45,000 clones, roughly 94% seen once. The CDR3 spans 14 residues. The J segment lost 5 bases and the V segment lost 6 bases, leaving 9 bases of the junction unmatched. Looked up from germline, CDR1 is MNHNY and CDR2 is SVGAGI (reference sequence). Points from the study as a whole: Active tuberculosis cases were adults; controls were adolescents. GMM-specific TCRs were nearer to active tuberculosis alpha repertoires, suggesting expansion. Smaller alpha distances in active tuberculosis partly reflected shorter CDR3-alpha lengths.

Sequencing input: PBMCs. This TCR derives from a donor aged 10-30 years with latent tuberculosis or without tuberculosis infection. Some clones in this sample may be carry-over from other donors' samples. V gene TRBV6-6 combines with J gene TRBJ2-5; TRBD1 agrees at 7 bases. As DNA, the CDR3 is TGTGCCAGCAGCCTGGACAGGCTTGGGGAGACCCAGTACTTC. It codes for CASSLDRLGETQYF.